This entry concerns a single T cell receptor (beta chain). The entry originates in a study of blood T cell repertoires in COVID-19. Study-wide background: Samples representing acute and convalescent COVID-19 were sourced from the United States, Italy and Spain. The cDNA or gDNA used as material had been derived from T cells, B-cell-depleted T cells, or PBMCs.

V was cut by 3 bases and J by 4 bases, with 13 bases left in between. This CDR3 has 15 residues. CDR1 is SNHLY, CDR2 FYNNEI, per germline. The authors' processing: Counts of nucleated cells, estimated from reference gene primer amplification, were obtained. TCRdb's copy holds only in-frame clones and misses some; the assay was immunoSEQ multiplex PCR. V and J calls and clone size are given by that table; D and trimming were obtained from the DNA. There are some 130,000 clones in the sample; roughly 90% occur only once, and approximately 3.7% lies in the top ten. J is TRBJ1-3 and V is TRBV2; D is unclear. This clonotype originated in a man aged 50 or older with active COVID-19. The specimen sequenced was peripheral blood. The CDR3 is CASSDSGRRGNTIYF. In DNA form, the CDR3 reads TGTGCCAGCAGTGACTCGGGAAGGCGGGGAAACACCATATATTTT. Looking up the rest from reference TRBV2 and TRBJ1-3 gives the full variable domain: EPEVTQTPSHQVTQMGQEVILRCVPISNHLYFYWYRQILGQKVEFLVSFYNNEISEKSEIFDDQFSVERPDGSNFTLKIRSTKLEDSAMYFCASSDSGRRGNTIYFGEGSWLTVV.